Following are 27 T cell receptor beta chains from one sample sequenced in a study of blood T cell repertoires in COVID-19. The assay was immunoSEQ multiplex PCR, and TCRdb's table has in-frame clones only and misses some. This table has 130,000 or so clones, 85% to 90% appearing once. The source material was peripheral blood. The receptors originated from a woman aged 60-75 years with acute or convalescent COVID-19.

The chain employs TRBV10-3 and TRBJ1-4, with D uncertain. Trimming cost V 4 bases and J 4 bases, with 7 bases left between them. CDR1 and CDR2 from the germline V gene are ENHRY and SYGVKD. This CDR3 region has 13 residues. CDR3 DNA: TGTGCCATCAGTGCCCAGGATAATGAAAAACTGTTTTTT. Translated: CAISAQDNEKLFF.

The chain joins TRBV4-3 to TRBJ2-7; 8 bases align to TRBD1. V dropped 1 base and J dropped 4; count of bases not matched to a gene: 0. CDR1 and CDR2 from the germline V gene are LGHNA and YSLEER. This CDR3 comprises 13 residues. The CDR3, as DNA: TGCGCCAGCAGCCAAGGGACAGGGTACGAGCAGTACTTC. Translation gives CASSQGTGYEQYF.

The V and J genes are TRBV7-2 and TRBJ2-6; no firm D call. The germline V and J ends were trimmed by 6 bases and 0 bases, with 12 bases remaining between them. CDR1 and CDR2 (germline): SGHTA, FQGNSA. The CDR3 consists of 16 residues. CDR3 amino acids: CASRKRSFSGANVLTF. Written as DNA, the CDR3 is TGTGCCAGCAGGAAACGGAGCTTCTCTGGGGCCAACGTCCTGACTTTC.

This clone was observed a handful of times. The junction shows a germline mismatch at one end, possibly a read error. The J gene is TRBJ2-2, the V gene TRBV7-7, with 9 bases lining up with TRBD2. Germline V gene sequence: CDR1 SSHAT, CDR2 FNYEAQ (reference sequence). The CDR3 is 16 amino acids. The CDR3 spells CASSPSRGGNTGELFF. DNA of the CDR3: TGTGCTAGCAGCCCCTCGCGGGGGGGGAACACCGGGGAGCTGTTTTTT.

The CDR3 nucleotides read TGTGCCAGTAGTTATTCTTCGACAGCAACCCGCTCTGGGGCCAACGTCCTGACTTTC. Translation: CASSYSSTATRSGANVLTF. This chain uses TRBV19 with TRBJ2-6, with a possible D match to TRBD1 (5 bases). The germline V gene has CDR1 LNHDA and CDR2 SQIVND (reference sequence). Between the trimmed V and J ends, which lost 5 bases and 0 bases, there was a span of 20 bases. This CDR3 is built from 19 residues.

This chain connects TRBV5-1 to TRBJ1-2; D perhaps matches TRBD1 (5 bases). The CDR3 covers 13 residues. Germline V gene sequence: CDR1 SGHRS, CDR2 YFSETQ. V lost 3 bases and J 6 bases, leaving 12 bases between the germline ends. The CDR3 DNA follows: TGCGCCAGCAGCTACCGGGACTGGGATGGCTACACCTTC. Translated, it gives CASSYRDWDGYTF.

This chain uses TRBV6-1 with TRBJ1-2; the D is unclear. The CDR3 covers 13 residues. Germline loops: CDR1 MNHNS, CDR2 SASEGT. V dropped 2 bases and J dropped 6 bases, with 10 bases sitting between them. The CDR3 DNA is TGTGCCAGCAGTGAAACCCGGGGTAATGGCTACACCTTC. Its protein is CASSETRGNGYTF.

The chain has TRBV6-6 and TRBJ1-2; no clear D gene. The CDR3 length is 11 residues. V shed 6 bases and J shed 8 bases, with 10 bases lying between them. Germline V CDR1 and CDR2: MNHNY, SVGAGI (reference sequence). The CDR3 bases are TGTGCCAGCAGCTGGGGAGCGGGCTACACCTTC. It codes for CASSWGAGYTF.

The J gene is TRBJ2-5, the V gene TRBV6-6, with 9 bases matching TRBD1. Germline V gene lookup returns CDR1 MNHNY and CDR2 SVGAGI (reference sequence). The CDR3 spans 15 residues. Unmatched junction bases numbered 9, after V lost 5 bases and J lost 5 bases. CDR3 sequence (DNA): TGTGCCAGCAGTCTCGGGACAGGGCGATTTGAGACCCAGTACTTC. This gives the protein CASSLGTGRFETQYF.

The chain links TRBV5-1 to TRBJ2-7; 7 positions match TRBD1. V gave up 0 bases and J gave up 5 bases; unmatched junction bases: 5. CDR1 and CDR2 (germline): SGHRS, YFSETQ. The CDR3 runs to 14 residues. CDR3 DNA sequence: TGCGCCAGCAGCTTGGGACAGGGAGAAAACGAGCAGTACTTC. The encoded protein is CASSLGQGENEQYF.

The J gene is TRBJ1-4, the V gene TRBV5-4, with 7 bases identical to TRBD1. CDR3 length: 15 residues. CDR1 and CDR2 from the germline V gene are SGHNT and YYREEE (reference sequence). V lost 4 bases to trimming and J lost 0 bases; unmatched junction nucleotides: 3. CDR3 amino acids: CASSLDRATNEKLFF. CDR3 in DNA: TGTGCCAGCAGCCTCGACAGGGCAACTAATGAAAAACTGTTTTTT.

This chain uses TRBV19 with TRBJ1-1, with 11 bases fitting TRBD1. The CDR3 is 17 residues long. Germline V gene sequence: CDR1 LNHDA, CDR2 SQIVND (reference sequence). The trim removed 5 bases at V and 4 bases at J, leaving 12 bases unmatched. The CDR3 protein is CASSGAGTGGWGTEAFF. In DNA, the CDR3 is TGTGCCAGTAGTGGAGCCGGGACAGGGGGTTGGGGCACTGAAGCTTTCTTT.

The chain couples TRBV9 to TRBJ2-5; 13 bases map to TRBD2. CDR1 and CDR2 (germline): SGDLS, YYNGEE. V lost 4 bases, J lost 3 bases, and 6 bases stayed unmatched. This CDR3 has 16 residues. CDR3 region: CASSSWTSGGEETQYF. The CDR3 DNA sequence: TGTGCCAGCAGCTCCTGGACTAGCGGGGGTGAAGAGACCCAGTACTTC.

This chain joins TRBV7-8 and TRBJ2-2, with a tentative D call TRBD1 (6 bases). CDR3 length equals 13 residues. The germline CDR1 and CDR2 sequences are SGHVS and FQNEAQ. Deletions cut 2 bases from V and 8 bases from J, with 9 bases between. CDR3 in amino acids: CASSLQGLGELFF. CDR3 coding DNA: TGTGCCAGCAGCTTACAGGGGCTAGGGGAGCTGTTTTTT.

This chain joins TRBV10-3 and TRBJ1-6; perhaps TRBD1 as D (5 bases). Trimming removed 4 bases at V and 10 bases at J, with 17 bases between. The V gene's germline CDR1 is ENHRY and CDR2 SYGVKD. The CDR3 totals 15 residues. As DNA, the CDR3 is TGTGCCATCAGTGTTGGGCAGGGTGGCCCATCACCCCTCCACTTT. It codes for CAISVGQGGPSPLHF.

The V call is TRBV5-4, the J call TRBJ2-5, with 10 bases matching TRBD2. CDR1 SGHNT and CDR2 YYREEE come from the germline V gene (reference sequence). Trimming cost V 4 bases and J 2 bases; bases outside gene matches: 5. The length of the CDR3 is 15 residues. CDR3 sequence: CASSKILAGQETQYF. In DNA form, the CDR3 reads TGTGCCAGCAGCAAAATACTAGCGGGGCAAGAGACCCAGTACTTC.

The rearrangement links TRBV13 to TRBJ1-2, with 8 bases lining up with TRBD1. CDR1 is PRHDT, CDR2 FYEKMQ, per germline (reference sequence). This CDR3 has 13 residues. The junction had 3 bases not matched to a gene; V was cut back by 2 bases and J by 7 bases. The CDR3 is CASSLPGGFGYTF. CDR3 sequence (DNA): TGTGCCAGCAGCTTACCAGGGGGCTTTGGCTACACCTTC.

This chain connects TRBV13 to TRBJ1-1, with D possibly being TRBD1 (5 bases). CDR1 and CDR2 from the germline V gene are PRHDT and FYEKMQ (reference sequence). Trimming cost V 3 bases and J 1 base, with 9 bases left between them. CDR3 length equals 14 residues. Here the CDR3 DNA reads TGTGCCAGCAGCTTGGGGGGGAAGAACACTGAAGCTTTCTTT. This translates into CASSLGGKNTEAFF.

The chain has TRBV24-1 and TRBJ1-5; possibly TRBD1 for D (5 bases). The germline V and J ends were trimmed by 4 bases and 4 bases, with 13 bases remaining between them. CDR1 and CDR2 (germline): KGHDR, SFDVKD. The CDR3 sequence is 15 residues long. CDR3 in amino acids: CATSEGAKGNQPQHF. Written as DNA, the CDR3 is TGTGCCACCAGTGAAGGGGCCAAAGGGAATCAGCCCCAGCATTTT.

The chain uses TRBV3-1 (or the pseudogene TRBV3-2) and TRBJ1-4, with 10 nucleotides matching TRBD1. The germline CDR1 and CDR2 sequences are LGHDT and YNNKEL (reference sequence). The trim removed 10 bases at V and 6 bases at J, leaving 5 bases unmatched. The CDR3 is 13 amino acids. The DNA for the CDR3 is TGTGCCACCTCCGGGACAGGGGATGAAAAACTGTTTTTT. Translating it yields CATSGTGDEKLFF.

In its sample, this clone was seen a few times. This chain connects TRBV12-3 or TRBV12-4 to TRBJ1-4; no clear D gene. The V and J ends lost 5 bases and 13 bases respectively, with 14 bases between them. The CDR3 length is 12 residues. The CDR3: CASSIDRHLLFF. The CDR3 DNA reads as TGTGCCAGCAGTATCGATCGACATTTACTGTTTTTT.

The chain uses TRBV6-5 and TRBJ2-5; D is unclear. V was shortened by 8 bases and J by 2 bases, with 12 bases between the two germline ends. The CDR3 spans 13 residues. Germline V lookup: CDR1 MNHEY, CDR2 SVGAGI. This chain's CDR3 is CASSDYSQETQYF. The CDR3 DNA reads TGTGCCAGCTCCGATTACAGTCAAGAGACCCAGTACTTC.

The chain combines TRBV9 with TRBJ1-4, with 8 positions matching TRBD1. CDR3 length: 19 amino acids. The trim removed 0 bases at V and 0 bases at J, leaving 10 bases unmatched. Germline V gene sequence: CDR1 SGDLS, CDR2 YYNGEE. This CDR3 reads CASSVADRGFRATNEKLFF. The DNA for the CDR3 is TGTGCCAGCAGCGTAGCCGACAGGGGTTTCCGGGCAACTAATGAAAAACTGTTTTTT.

The chain uses TRBV24-1 and TRBJ1-5; tentative D call: TRBD1 (5 bases). This CDR3 is built from 15 residues. With 3 bases removed from V and 2 bases from J, the gap between germline ends came to 10 bases. The germline gives CDR1 KGHDR, CDR2 SFDVKD. CDR3 residues: CATSDQGEGNQPQHF. The CDR3 DNA reads as TGTGCCACCAGTGATCAAGGGGAGGGCAATCAGCCCCAGCATTTT.

The CDR3 sequence is CASSRGEGEQYF. As DNA, the CDR3 is TGTGCCAGCAGCCGGGGTGAGGGCGAGCAGTACTTC. The V gene is TRBV7-9, the J gene TRBJ2-7, with D maybe TRBD2 (5 bases). CDR3 size: 12 residues. Trimming removed 5 bases at V and 6 bases at J, with 11 bases between. Germline V gene sequence: CDR1 SEHNR, CDR2 FQNEAQ (reference sequence).

V and J are TRBV12-3 or TRBV12-4 and TRBJ2-7; 7 positions match TRBD1. The CDR3 contains 13 residues. V shed 3 bases and J 3 bases; nucleotides not matched to a gene: 2. This CDR3 reads CASSLTGRYEQYF. CDR3 nucleotide sequence: TGTGCCAGCAGTTTGACAGGGCGCTACGAGCAGTACTTC.

This chain uses TRBV12-3 or TRBV12-4 with TRBJ1-2; D is ambiguous. V lost 5 bases to trimming and J lost 4 bases, with 5 bases between them. CDR3 length: 11 amino acids. CDR3 residues: CASSNSYGYTF. The CDR3 nucleotides read TGTGCCAGCAGTAACAGCTATGGCTACACCTTC.